These T cell receptor beta chains were read from a single sample in a study of cytomegalovirus exposure and HLA in healthy donors. Data came from immunoSEQ multiplex PCR; TCRdb stores just in-frame clones and leaves some out. The sample lists approximately 200,000 clones, 70% to 85% seen once, with approximately 0.092% in the top ten. Sequences were obtained from PBMCs. The receptors here all came from a boy aged 2-15 years in good health and CMV-seronegative. Both conserved end residues are part of each CDR3. The order of the fields is J gene, D gene, V gene, clone size, CDR3 length, CDR3 protein, CDR3 DNA. D genes are given only for firm matches. Part of the rows lack a size; the others show once, few, many or a class for expanded clones.

J gene: TRBJ2-1
D gene: TRBD2
V gene: TRBV25-1
clone size: -
CDR3 length: 16
CDR3 protein: CASSELGGSSYNEQFF
CDR3 DNA: TGTGCCAGCAGTGAATTGGGGGGGAGCTCCTACAATGAGCAGTTCTTC

J gene: TRBJ2-1
D gene: TRBD2
V gene: TRBV6-4
clone size: -
CDR3 length: 16
CDR3 protein: CASSESSGGYRAEQFF
CDR3 DNA: TGTGCCAGCAGTGAGTCTAGCGGGGGTTACCGCGCTGAGCAGTTCTTC

J gene: TRBJ2-2
D gene: TRBD1
V gene: TRBV7-8
clone size: -
CDR3 length: 17
CDR3 protein: CASSRIAGTANTGELFF
CDR3 DNA: TGTGCCAGCAGCCGGATAGCCGGGACAGCGAACACCGGGGAGCTGTTTTTT

J gene: TRBJ2-7
D gene: TRBD1
V gene: TRBV6-5
clone size: -
CDR3 length: 14
CDR3 protein: CASSYQPGGYEQYF
CDR3 DNA: TGTGCCAGCAGTTACCAACCAGGGGGCTACGAGCAGTACTTC

J gene: TRBJ2-1
D gene: TRBD1
V gene: TRBV7-7
clone size: -
CDR3 length: 14
CDR3 protein: CASSLFPGGNEQFF
CDR3 DNA: TGTGCTAGCAGCTTATTCCCAGGGGGAAATGAGCAGTTCTTC

J gene: TRBJ1-5
D gene: -
V gene: TRBV11-2
clone size: -
CDR3 length: 13
CDR3 protein: CASSLWASSPQHF
CDR3 DNA: TGTGCCAGCAGCTTATGGGCTTCTTCGCCCCAGCATTTT

J gene: TRBJ2-4
D gene: -
V gene: TRBV6-1
clone size: -
CDR3 length: 14
CDR3 protein: CASSPRVPRGIQYF
CDR3 DNA: TGTGCCAGCAGTCCCAGGGTTCCAAGGGGGATTCAGTACTTC

J gene: TRBJ1-2
D gene: TRBD1
V gene: TRBV19
clone size: -
CDR3 length: 15
CDR3 protein: CASSIVRTGKYGYTF
CDR3 DNA: TGTGCCAGTAGTATAGTACGGACAGGGAAATATGGCTACACCTTC

J gene: TRBJ1-2
D gene: -
V gene: TRBV9
clone size: -
CDR3 length: 15
CDR3 protein: CASSPGGEPSSGYTF
CDR3 DNA: TGTGCCAGCAGCCCGGGGGGGGAACCCAGTAGCGGCTACACCTTC

J gene: TRBJ2-5
D gene: TRBD2
V gene: TRBV9
clone size: -
CDR3 length: 16
CDR3 protein: CASSVTSGGFQETQYF
CDR3 DNA: TGTGCCAGCAGCGTTACTAGCGGGGGGTTCCAAGAGACCCAGTACTTC

J gene: TRBJ1-5
D gene: TRBD1
V gene: TRBV7-2
clone size: -
CDR3 length: 14
CDR3 protein: CASSLGNRGQPQHF
CDR3 DNA: TGTGCCAGCAGCTTAGGCAACAGGGGACAGCCCCAGCATTTT

J gene: TRBJ2-5
D gene: -
V gene: TRBV20-1
clone size: -
CDR3 length: 10
CDR3 protein: CSFYLETQYF
CDR3 DNA: TGCAGTTTCTACCTAGAGACCCAGTACTTC

J gene: TRBJ1-3
D gene: -
V gene: TRBV29-1
clone size: few
CDR3 length: 11
CDR3 protein: CSVRSGNTIYF
CDR3 DNA: TGCAGCGTGAGATCTGGAAACACCATATATTTT

J gene: TRBJ2-4
D gene: -
V gene: TRBV10-3
clone size: once
CDR3 length: 17
CDR3 protein: CAVTPARIHLAKNIQYF
CDR3 DNA: TGTGCTGTCACCCCAGCGCGGATTCACCTAGCCAAAAACATTCAGTACTTC

J gene: TRBJ2-2
D gene: -
V gene: TRBV5-4
clone size: -
CDR3 length: 14
CDR3 protein: CASSLDPDTGELFF
CDR3 DNA: TGTGCCAGCAGCTTAGATCCGGACACCGGGGAGCTGTTTTTT

J gene: TRBJ1-3
D gene: -
V gene: TRBV6-1
clone size: -
CDR3 length: 19
CDR3 protein: CASSGMGGPHSGLRNTIYF
CDR3 DNA: TGTGCCAGCAGTGGAATGGGGGGGCCTCACTCCGGCCTCCGAAACACCATATATTTT

J gene: TRBJ2-5
D gene: -
V gene: TRBV9
clone size: -
CDR3 length: 15
CDR3 protein: CASSVATGRQETQYF
CDR3 DNA: TGTGCCAGCAGCGTGGCGACAGGGAGGCAAGAGACCCAGTACTTC

J gene: TRBJ2-7
D gene: -
V gene: TRBV2
clone size: -
CDR3 length: 13
CDR3 protein: CASSVEDSLEQYF
CDR3 DNA: TGTGCCAGCAGTGTTGAGGACAGCTTGGAGCAGTACTTC

J gene: TRBJ1-2
D gene: -
V gene: TRBV6-5
clone size: -
CDR3 length: 13
CDR3 protein: CASSRDSNYGYTF
CDR3 DNA: TGTGCCAGCAGCAGGGATTCTAACTATGGCTACACCTTC

J gene: TRBJ2-7
D gene: TRBD2
V gene: TRBV5-1
clone size: -
CDR3 length: 16
CDR3 protein: CASSGTSGDLSYEQYF
CDR3 DNA: TGCGCCAGCAGCGGGACTAGCGGGGATCTATCCTACGAGCAGTACTTC

J gene: TRBJ1-5
D gene: -
V gene: TRBV6-5
clone size: -
CDR3 length: 13
CDR3 protein: CASSEGGYQPQHF
CDR3 DNA: TGTGCCAGCAGTGAGGGCGGGTATCAGCCCCAGCATTTT

J gene: TRBJ2-7
D gene: TRBD1
V gene: TRBV5-1
clone size: -
CDR3 length: 14
CDR3 protein: CASSLGTGPYEQYF
CDR3 DNA: TGCGCCAGCAGCCTCGGGACAGGGCCCTACGAGCAGTACTTC

J gene: TRBJ1-3
D gene: TRBD1
V gene: TRBV9
clone size: -
CDR3 length: 17
CDR3 protein: CASSVVPPGTGGYTIYF
CDR3 DNA: TGTGCCAGCAGCGTAGTTCCCCCCGGGACAGGGGGATACACCATATATTTT

J gene: TRBJ2-1
D gene: TRBD2
V gene: TRBV18
clone size: -
CDR3 length: 13
CDR3 protein: CASSLHRGGEQFF
CDR3 DNA: TGTGCCAGCTCACTGCATCGCGGGGGTGAGCAGTTCTTC

J gene: TRBJ1-3
D gene: -
V gene: TRBV25-1
clone size: -
CDR3 length: 15
CDR3 protein: CASSERRGIGNTIYF
CDR3 DNA: TGTGCCAGCAGTGAGCGTAGGGGAATCGGAAACACCATATATTTT

J gene: TRBJ2-6
D gene: -
V gene: TRBV19
clone size: -
CDR3 length: 15
CDR3 protein: CASSMRGIGANVLTF
CDR3 DNA: TGTGCCAGTAGTATGAGGGGGATCGGGGCCAACGTCCTGACTTTC

J gene: TRBJ1-6
D gene: -
V gene: TRBV6-5
clone size: -
CDR3 length: 16
CDR3 protein: CASSYDYRALNSPLHF
CDR3 DNA: TGTGCCAGCAGTTACGACTACAGGGCTCTTAATTCACCCCTCCACTTT

J gene: TRBJ1-1
D gene: TRBD1
V gene: TRBV5-1
clone size: -
CDR3 length: 16
CDR3 protein: CASSLSGQGVSTQAFF
CDR3 DNA: TGCGCCAGCAGCCTGTCGGGACAGGGCGTCTCAACCCAAGCTTTCTTT

J gene: TRBJ2-3
D gene: -
V gene: TRBV2
clone size: -
CDR3 length: 11
CDR3 protein: CASTTEDTQYF
CDR3 DNA: TGTGCCAGCACTACTGAAGATACGCAGTATTTT

J gene: TRBJ1-2
D gene: -
V gene: TRBV5-1
clone size: -
CDR3 length: 15
CDR3 protein: CASSLVFEGNYGYTF
CDR3 DNA: TGCGCCAGCAGCTTGGTTTTCGAGGGCAACTATGGCTACACCTTC

J gene: TRBJ2-3
D gene: -
V gene: TRBV9
clone size: -
CDR3 length: 13
CDR3 protein: CASSVLSTDTQYF
CDR3 DNA: TGTGCCAGCAGCGTCCTTAGCACAGATACGCAGTATTTT

J gene: TRBJ2-2
D gene: TRBD2
V gene: TRBV9
clone size: -
CDR3 length: 16
CDR3 protein: CASSPTSGSNTGELFF
CDR3 DNA: TGTGCCAGCAGTCCTACTAGCGGGAGCAACACCGGGGAGCTGTTTTTT

J gene: TRBJ2-1
D gene: TRBD1
V gene: TRBV19
clone size: -
CDR3 length: 15
CDR3 protein: CASNSRDRGLYEQFF
CDR3 DNA: TGTGCCAGTAACAGCCGGGACAGGGGTTTGTACGAGCAGTTCTTC

J gene: TRBJ2-5
D gene: TRBD2
V gene: TRBV7-7
clone size: -
CDR3 length: 15
CDR3 protein: CASSFAASGEETQYF
CDR3 DNA: TGTGCTAGCAGCTTTGCTGCTAGCGGGGAGGAGACCCAGTACTTC

J gene: TRBJ2-1
D gene: TRBD2
V gene: TRBV2
clone size: -
CDR3 length: 14
CDR3 protein: CASPRPVAGGFEFF
CDR3 DNA: TGTGCCAGCCCGAGGCCCGTAGCGGGGGGGTTTGAGTTCTTC

J gene: TRBJ1-1
D gene: -
V gene: TRBV6-5
clone size: -
CDR3 length: 13
CDR3 protein: CASSYAGSTEAFF
CDR3 DNA: TGTGCCAGCAGTTACGCAGGGTCCACTGAAGCTTTCTTT

J gene: TRBJ2-3
D gene: TRBD2
V gene: TRBV4-1
clone size: -
CDR3 length: 15
CDR3 protein: CASSHGLAGTDTQYF
CDR3 DNA: TGCGCCAGCAGCCACGGACTAGCGGGCACAGATACGCAGTATTTT

J gene: TRBJ2-3
D gene: TRBD2
V gene: TRBV18
clone size: -
CDR3 length: 17
CDR3 protein: CASSVIAGTFSTDTQYF
CDR3 DNA: TGTGCCAGCTCCGTAATAGCGGGGACCTTCAGCACAGATACGCAGTATTTT

J gene: TRBJ1-3
D gene: -
V gene: TRBV9
clone size: few
CDR3 length: 15
CDR3 protein: CASSVGSMAGNTIYF
CDR3 DNA: TGTGCCAGCAGCGTAGGATCTATGGCTGGAAACACCATATATTTT

J gene: TRBJ1-1
D gene: TRBD1
V gene: TRBV4-2
clone size: -
CDR3 length: 15
CDR3 protein: CASSQDWNRGAEAFF
CDR3 DNA: TGTGCCAGCAGCCAAGATTGGAACAGGGGTGCTGAAGCTTTCTTT

J gene: TRBJ2-3
D gene: TRBD2
V gene: TRBV4-3
clone size: -
CDR3 length: 18
CDR3 protein: CASSRLAYSGGAGDTQYF
CDR3 DNA: TGCGCCAGCAGCCGATTAGCCTATAGCGGGGGGGCAGGGGATACGCAGTATTTT

J gene: TRBJ1-1
D gene: -
V gene: TRBV7-9
clone size: -
CDR3 length: 13
CDR3 protein: CASSLGQGTEAFF
CDR3 DNA: TGTGCCAGCAGCCTAGGTCAGGGGACTGAAGCTTTCTTT